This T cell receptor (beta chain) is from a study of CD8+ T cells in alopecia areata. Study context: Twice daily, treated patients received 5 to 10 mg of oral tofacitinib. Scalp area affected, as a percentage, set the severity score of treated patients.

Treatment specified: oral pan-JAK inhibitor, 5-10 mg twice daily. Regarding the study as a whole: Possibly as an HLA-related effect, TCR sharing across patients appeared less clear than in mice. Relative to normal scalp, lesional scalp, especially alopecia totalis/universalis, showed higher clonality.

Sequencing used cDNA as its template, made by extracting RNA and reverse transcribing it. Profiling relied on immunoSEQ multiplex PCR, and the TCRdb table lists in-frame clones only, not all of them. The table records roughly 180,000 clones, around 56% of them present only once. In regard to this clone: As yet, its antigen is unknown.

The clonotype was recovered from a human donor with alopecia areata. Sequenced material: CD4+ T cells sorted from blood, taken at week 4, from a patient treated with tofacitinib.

This chain's CDR3 is CASRRTSGVTGELFF. The CDR3 DNA sequence: TGTGCCAGCAGGAGGACTAGCGGGGTGACCGGGGAGCTGTTTTTT. The chain uses TRBV6-1 and TRBJ2-2, with 12 nucleotides matching TRBD2. CDR1 is MNHNS and CDR2 is SASEGT in the germline V gene. This CDR3 is 15 amino acids long. The trim removed 6 bases at V and 5 bases at J, leaving 4 bases unmatched.